A single sample is the source of the 17 T cell receptor beta chains below, sequenced in a study of T cell repertoires in aging, cancer and after chemotherapy. A mixed TRB-A/B primer pool amplified rearranged TRB by multiplex touch-down PCR. TCRdb processed the multiplex PCR reads anew with MiXCR; each CDR3 protein has one entry. This sample has 5,300 or so distinct CDR3 sequences, with 44% found just once. Amplification of TCR beta used genomic DNA extracted from peripheral blood. The sequenced sample was blood. The receptors stem from a human donor with a blood cancer.

This clonotype appeared once. The rearrangement uses TRBV7-9 and TRBJ2-3, with 15 nucleotides matching TRBD2. J was trimmed by 3 bases and V by 7 bases; bases with no gene match: 2. Germline assignment: CDR1 SEHNR and CDR2 FQNEAQ (reference sequence). The CDR3 consists of 15 residues. The CDR3 is CASIGTSGGTDTQYF. The CDR3 DNA follows: TGTGCCAGCATCGGGACTAGCGGGGGGACAGATACGCAGTATTTT. Full variable domain (outside the CDR3, taken from reference TRBV7-9 and TRBJ2-3): DTGVSQNPRHKITKRGQNVTFRCDPISEHNRLYWYRQTLGQGPEFLTYFQNEAQLEKSRLLSDRFSAERPKGSFSTLEIQRTEQGDSAMYLCASIGTSGGTDTQYFGPGTRLTVL.

The J gene is TRBJ2-7, the V gene TRBV10-1, with D perhaps being TRBD1 or TRBD2 (5 bases each). Trimming removed 10 bases at V and 5 bases at J, with 18 bases between. This CDR3 is 13 amino acids long. The V gene's germline CDR1 is WNHNN and CDR2 SYGVQD (reference sequence). CDR3 sequence: CATSRVCSDEQYF. In DNA, the CDR3 is TGCGCCACTAGCAGGGTTTGTTCCGACGAGCAGTACTTC.

This clonotype came up a few times. The genes are TRBV27 and TRBJ2-2, with 8 bases aligning to TRBD1. This CDR3 has 14 residues. Germline V gene sequence: CDR1 MNHEY, CDR2 SMNVEV (reference sequence). The J segment lost 7 bases and the V segment lost 7 bases, leaving 8 bases of the junction unmatched. CDR3 residues: CASTIQGGRGELFF. In DNA, the CDR3 is TGTGCCAGCACCATACAGGGGGGCCGCGGGGAGCTGTTTTTT.

This clonotype was found a few times. The chain uses TRBV30 and TRBJ1-5; D call uncertain. The V end lost 0 bases, the J end lost 4 bases, and 7 bases lay between the germline ends. The germline gives CDR1 GTSNPN, CDR2 SVGIG (reference sequence). CDR3 size: 13 residues. The CDR3 sequence: CAWSVEGNQPQHF. In DNA, the CDR3 is TGTGCCTGGAGTGTGGAGGGAAATCAGCCCCAGCATTTT.

The chain couples TRBV6-6 to TRBJ2-5, with 7 bases fitting TRBD2. The CDR3 runs 14 residues. Unmatched junction bases numbered 3, after V lost 0 bases and J lost 5 bases. Germline lookup yields CDR1 MNHNY and CDR2 SVGAGI (reference sequence). CDR3 sequence: CASSYSGGYETQYF. CDR3 nucleotide sequence: TGTGCCAGCAGTTACTCCGGGGGGTACGAGACCCAGTACTTC.

This clonotype appeared once. The CDR3 DNA sequence: TGTGCCAGCAGTTTACGGGGCAACTATAATTCACCCCTCCACTTT. Protein sequence: CASSLRGNYNSPLHF. This chain joins TRBV27 and TRBJ1-6, with D maybe TRBD1 (5 bases). The germline gives CDR1 MNHEY, CDR2 SMNVEV (reference sequence). CDR3 length: 15 residues. Deletions cut 2 bases from V and 3 bases from J, with 8 bases between.

This chain connects TRBV27 to TRBJ2-7, with TRBD2 matching over 8 bases. With V trimmed by 1 base and J by 2 bases, 7 bases remained unmatched. The CDR3 runs to 16 residues. Germline CDR1 reads MNHEY; CDR2 reads SMNVEV (reference sequence). The CDR3, as DNA: TGTGCCAGCAGTTTATTTTCTAGCGGGTTTACCTACGAGCAGTACTTC. Translated, it gives CASSLFSSGFTYEQYF.

The chain combines TRBV6-2 or TRBV6-3 with TRBJ2-5; D unclear. The V end lost 2 bases, the J end lost 3 bases, and 1 base lay between the germline ends. Germline assignment: CDR1 MNHEY and CDR2 SVGEGT. CDR3 length: 11 amino acids. The CDR3 DNA follows: TGTGCCAGCAGTTACAAAGAGACCCAGTACTTC. It translates to CASSYKETQYF.

The rearrangement links TRBV30 to TRBJ2-2; a weak D match, TRBD1 (6 bases). The CDR3 length is 15 residues. V was clipped by 0 bases and J by 6 bases, with 14 bases between them. CDR1 and CDR2 (germline): GTSNPN, SVGIG (reference sequence). The CDR3 here is CAWSVRTVKAGELFF. The DNA for the CDR3 is TGTGCCTGGAGTGTACGGACAGTGAAGGCCGGGGAGCTGTTTTTT.

The chain uses TRBV6-1 and TRBJ2-7; D might be TRBD2 (6 bases). This CDR3 spans 12 amino acids. Germline CDR1 and CDR2: MNHNS and SASEGT. V lost 6 bases and J lost 6, with 12 bases in between. The CDR3 is CASRGVGLEQYF. The CDR3 DNA sequence: TGTGCCAGCAGGGGGGTGGGACTCGAGCAGTACTTC.

The chain couples TRBV7-6 to TRBJ2-7, with D unresolved. This CDR3 is 14 amino acids long. Germline CDR1 reads SGHVS; CDR2 reads FNYEAQ. V lost 5 bases and J 2 bases, leaving 13 bases between the germline ends. CDR3 DNA: TGTGCCAGCAGCCAGCCCGGATTACCCTACGAGCAGTACTTC. Protein: CASSQPGLPYEQYF.

This clonotype was observed a few times. V is TRBV15 and J is TRBJ2-1; D call uncertain. The CDR3 extends over 14 amino acids. Germline V gene data show CDR1 as LNHNV and CDR2 as YYDKDF (reference sequence). V was clipped by 0 bases and J by 8 bases, with 11 bases between them. The CDR3 coding sequence is TGTGCCACCAGCAGAGAACGTAGACGGGATGAGCAGTTCTTC. This sequence encodes CATSRERRRDEQFF.

The V call is TRBV5-6, the J call TRBJ1-4; the D is unclear. The V end was cut by 0 bases, the J end by 7 bases, with 7 bases between. In germline, CDR1 is SGHDT, CDR2 YYEEEE. There are 13 residues in the CDR3. CDR3 protein: CASSLGEAEKLFF. In DNA form, the CDR3 reads TGTGCCAGCAGCTTGGGAGAGGCTGAAAAACTGTTTTTT.

V is TRBV20-1 and J is TRBJ1-6, with 8 positions matching TRBD1. V shed 2 bases and J 10 bases; nucleotides not matched to a gene: 7. Germline assignment: CDR1 DFQATT and CDR2 SNEGSKA (reference sequence). This CDR3 has 14 residues. CDR3 sequence reads: CSARRTGSSSPLHF. The CDR3, as DNA: TGCAGTGCTAGAAGGACAGGGTCTTCCTCACCCCTCCACTTT.

This chain joins TRBV12-3 or TRBV12-4 and TRBJ2-5; 13 bases match TRBD2. CDR3 length equals 15 residues. The J segment lost 10 bases and the V segment lost 5 bases, leaving 10 bases of the junction unmatched. The DNA of the CDR3 is TGTGCCAGCAGTCCGGGACTAGCGGGAATCGGGAGCCAGTACTTC. Its protein is CASSPGLAGIGSQYF.

This sequence joins TRBV6-1 and TRBJ2-7; 12 bases match TRBD2. V was pared by 5 bases and J by 4 bases, with 3 bases of the junction left unmatched. CDR1 is MNHNS and CDR2 is SASEGT in the germline V gene. This CDR3 spans 14 amino acids. Here the CDR3 DNA reads TGTGCCAGCAGTAGGACTAGCGGGACATACGAGCAGTACTTC. Amino acid sequence: CASSRTSGTYEQYF.

Concerning this clonotype itself: Compared with germline, one end of the junction differs, possibly owing to a read error. The gene calls are TRBV4-3 and TRBJ1-1, with D possibly TRBD1 on 6 matching bases. The CDR3 has 14 residues. CDR1 and CDR2 (germline): LGHNA, YSLEER. CDR3 bases: TGTGCCAGCAGCCAAGTAGGGGGGCAAGAGCAAGCTTTCTTT. The encoded protein is CASSQVGGQEQAFF.